Listed below are T cell receptor beta chains from one sample, sequenced in a study of T cell responses to AZD1222 COVID-19 vaccine. Repertoires were generated with immunoSEQ multiplex PCR, while TCRdb's copy carries only in-frame clones and drops some. The sample lists around 150,000 clones, more than 80% occurring once. This specimen was peripheral blood, taken on day 0 of AZD1222 vaccination. The receptors here all came from an adult in good health. The CDR3 runs from the conserved cysteine through the conserved F or W. A D gene is named only where the DNA matches it firmly. The size of a clone is reported for some rows only, either as once, few or many, or as a class for expanded clones.

>few|TRBV2|NA|TRBJ2-1
TGTGCCAGCAGTGAAGTCGGTGGCAGCTCCTACAATGAGCAGTTCTTC
CASSEVGGSSYNEQFF
>NA|TRBV2|NA|TRBJ1-2
TGTGCCAGCAGTGGACACCTTAACTATGGCTACACCTTC
CASSGHLNYGYTF
>NA|TRBV30|NA|TRBJ1-2
TGTGCCTGGAGAAGTGGGCATCCTTATGGCTACACCTTC
CAWRSGHPYGYTF
>NA|TRBV5-4|NA|TRBJ1-2
TGTGCCAGCAGCTTGGCCAGCGGCTATTCTAACTATGGCTACACCTTC
CASSLASGYSNYGYTF
>NA|TRBV28|NA|TRBJ1-1
TGTGCCACCACCTACGGTCTCAACACTGAAGCTTTCTTT
CATTYGLNTEAFF
>NA|TRBV28|TRBD1|TRBJ1-5
TGTGCCAGCAGTGGACCGGGACAGGGGGATCAGCCCCAGCATTTT
CASSGPGQGDQPQHF
>NA|TRBV4-1|TRBD2|TRBJ2-1
TGCGCCAGCAGCCAATTGAGCGGGGTGCACAATGAGCAGTTCTTC
CASSQLSGVHNEQFF
>few|TRBV5-6|NA|TRBJ1-6
TGTGCCAGCAGCTTGGATTCTGGGAGCTCCTATAATTCACCCCTCCACTTT
CASSLDSGSSYNSPLHF
>NA|TRBV7-8|NA|TRBJ1-6
TGTGCCAGCAGCTTAAGGGTTAGGGAATCACCCCTCCACTTT
CASSLRVRESPLHF
>NA|TRBV10-1|NA|TRBJ1-1
TGCCCGATCCTCCCTGGGGGGCGGCTATCTTTCTTT
CPILPGGRLSFF
>NA|TRBV19|TRBD1|TRBJ1-5
TGTGCCAGTACCCAGGACAGGGGAAATCAGCCCCAGCATTTT
CASTQDRGNQPQHF
>NA|TRBV12-3/TRBV12-4|NA|TRBJ1-1
TGTGCCAGCAGTTGGGGCATGAACACTGAAGCTTTCTTT
CASSWGMNTEAFF
>NA|TRBV27|TRBD1|TRBJ1-5
TGTGCCAGCAGTATAGGACAGGGGACGACTCAGCCCCAGCATTTT
CASSIGQGTTQPQHF
>once|TRBV2|NA|TRBJ1-2
TGTGCCAGCTGTGAGGAAGCAGGGGCTAACTATGGCTACACCTTC
CASCEEAGANYGYTF
>NA|TRBV5-8|NA|TRBJ1-2
TGTGCCAGCAGCTTGGACAGAGAGACCTATGGCTACACCTTC
CASSLDRETYGYTF